What follows describes a single T cell receptor (beta chain). The antigen is unknown. The sample originates from a study of vaccination effects on CD4 cells after COVID-19. About the study: Participants received two doses of either the BNT162b2 or mRNA-1273 vaccine.

Looked up from germline, CDR1 is SGHTS and CDR2 is YDEGEE. The CDR3 is 13 amino acids. Trimming removed 0 bases from V and 4 bases from J, with 5 bases in between. Assay: immunoSEQ multiplex PCR; the TCRdb copy retains only in-frame clones and omits some. In the table there are tens of thousands of clones, 60% to 85% of which are singletons. Viral peptide pool expansion of antigen-specific CD4+ T cells preceded sequencing in the ViraFEST assay. The culture ran for approximately 9 days before CD4+ T cells were isolated. Negative nucleocapsid antibody tests before and after vaccination confirmed no previous SARS-CoV-2 infection. In the cultures, half the medium was exchanged for IL-2 medium on days 3 and 7.

This clonotype was sampled from a human donor who received a COVID-19 vaccine. The gene calls are TRBV5-8 and TRBJ1-5, with D unclear. Here the sequenced sample was CD4+ T cells from PBMCs cultured with SARS-CoV-2 spike peptides, taken before COVID-19 vaccination. CDR3 sequence: CASSLGPNQPQHF. In DNA, the CDR3 is TGTGCCAGCAGCTTGGGGCCGAATCAGCCCCAGCATTTT.